This TCR beta chain is from a study of T-cell reconstitution after alpha-beta-depleted transplantation in children. Study-level results: Expanded graft clones numbering several hundred reportedly gave rise to alpha-beta T cells about two months after transplant. At the one-year point after transplant, T-cell counts and TCRbeta diversity were found to come mostly from T cells that had been newly produced. The high TCRbeta diversity at day 60 in some patients came from surviving recipient T cells and thymic progenitors.

This clonotype was seen ten or more times. Its cognate antigen is unknown. It was with unique molecular identifiers that the TCRbeta library was prepared. One entry per CDR3 protein results from TCRdb running MiXCR on the PCR reads. The profile covers over 150,000 distinct CDR3 sequences, with approximately 6.8% appearing a single time and under 6% taken by the ten largest. The origin of this receptor is a girl less than two years old with combined immunodeficiency, due to receive a stem cell transplant. The source material was PBMCs, sampled before TCRalphabeta/CD19-depleted stem cell transplant.

CDR3 in amino acids: CASSFTVVGGKGQFF. The CDR3 coding sequence is TGTGCCAGCAGTTTCACGGTTGTGGGGGGAAAGGGTCAGTTCTTC. The chain carries TRBV12-3 or TRBV12-4 and TRBJ2-1, with D maybe TRBD2 (6 bases). CDR3 length: 15 amino acids. V shed 3 bases and J shed 13 bases, with 22 bases lying between them.